These 8 T cell receptor beta chains share one sample of origin, sequenced in a study of blood T cells in healthy people across ages. Alongside a J-beta primer mix, a sample-barcoded 5' primer served in a second PCR lasting about 7 to 12 cycles. MiXCR, applied by TCRdb to the 5' RACE reads, yields one record per CDR3 protein. The sample gives approximately 830,000 distinct CDR3 sequences, about 59% of which show up once; around a quarter is in the top ten. Specimen: blood. These receptors originate from a man aged 30 to 45 in good health.

The V and J genes are TRBV14 and TRBJ2-1, with D possibly matching TRBD2 (7 bases). The last part of the DNA fits TRBJ2-7 better; the J call may be wrong. Germline-derived CDR1 and CDR2 are SGHDN and FVKESK. This CDR3 is 16 amino acids long. This chain's CDR3 is CASSPLPGGWYNEQYF. As DNA, the CDR3 is TGTGCCAGCAGCCCCCTGCCGGGGGGCTGGTACAATGAGCAGTACTTC.

The J gene is TRBJ2-7, the V gene TRBV29-1; 7 bases are shared with TRBD1. V gave up 4 bases and J gave up 2 bases; unmatched junction bases: 5. Germline V gene data show CDR1 as SQVTM and CDR2 as ANQGSEA. This CDR3 spans 13 amino acids. The CDR3: CSVVTGVTYEQYF. In nucleotides, the CDR3 is TGCAGCGTTGTTACAGGGGTGACCTACGAGCAGTACTTC.

V usage is TRBV28 and J usage is TRBJ2-5; D gene uncertain. The CDR3 contains 13 residues. V lost 4 bases and J 0 bases, leaving 6 bases between the germline ends. The germline gives CDR1 MDHEN, CDR2 SYDVKM. CDR3 protein: CASSSLYQETQYF. The CDR3 DNA is TGTGCCAGCAGTTCCCTGTACCAAGAGACCCAGTACTTC.

The chain uses TRBV9 and TRBJ2-5; D uncertain. Germline V gene lookup returns CDR1 SGDLS and CDR2 YYNGEE. Trimming cost V 3 bases and J 11 bases, with 11 bases left between them. This CDR3 spans 11 amino acids. The DNA for the CDR3 is TGTGCCAGCAGCGGTAACAATGAGCAGTACTTC. It is translated as CASSGNNEQYF.

The chain is built from TRBV4-2 and TRBJ2-3; 7 bases map to TRBD1. This CDR3 comprises 12 residues. Germline V gene sequence: CDR1 LGHNA, CDR2 YNFKEQ. The J segment lost 8 bases and the V segment lost 4 bases, leaving 3 bases of the junction unmatched. CDR3 DNA sequence: TGTGCCAGCAGCCGGGACAGCGCTACGCAGTATTTT. Protein product: CASSRDSATQYF.

This clonotype has just a few counts. V gene TRBV7-8 combines with J gene TRBJ2-6; no definite D call. V lost 0 bases and J 4 bases, leaving 19 bases between the germline ends. This CDR3 comprises 19 residues. Germline-derived CDR1 and CDR2 are SGHVS and FQNEAQ. CDR3 residues: CASSLASNIRTSGANVLTF. The CDR3 DNA follows: TGTGCCAGCAGCTTAGCTTCAAACATCAGAACATCGGGGGCCAACGTCCTGACTTTC.

This chain links TRBV29-1 with TRBJ1-2; maybe TRBD1 (6 bases). Looked up from germline, CDR1 is SQVTM and CDR2 is ANQGSEA. Trimming stripped 3 bases from V and 0 bases from J, with 8 bases between. The CDR3 contains 13 residues. The CDR3 coding sequence is TGCAGCGTTGAGGACAGTTCTAACTATGGCTACACCTTC. Its protein product is CSVEDSSNYGYTF.

CDR3 residues: CASSLGVSGRPDTQYF. CDR3 DNA sequence: TGCGCCAGCAGCTTGGGAGTTTCGGGAAGGCCAGATACGCAGTATTTT. This chain links TRBV5-1 with TRBJ2-3; D perhaps matches TRBD2 (5 bases). Trimming took off 0 bases at V and 4 bases at J, with 15 bases between the two ends. Per the germline V gene, CDR1 is SGHRS and CDR2 is YFSETQ. The CDR3 covers 16 residues.